The rows below give T cell receptor beta chains drawn from one sample of a study of blood T cell repertoires in COVID-19. Profiling relied on immunoSEQ multiplex PCR, and the TCRdb table lists in-frame clones only, not all of them. The table records approximately 140,000 clones, about 80% of them present only once. Source material: peripheral blood. These receptors were taken from a man between 65 and 85 years old with acute or convalescent COVID-19. Each CDR3 is given with its conserved first and last residue. The D gene is left open where the match is weak. The size field is filled for only some rows; it gives once, few, many or a size class.

J gene | clone size | D gene | V gene | CDR3 DNA | CDR3 protein
TRBJ1-4 | - | - | TRBV7-9 | TGTGCCAGCAGCCCCCAGGGGTTAACTAATGAAAAACTGTTTTTT | CASSPQGLTNEKLFF
TRBJ2-7 | - | TRBD1 | TRBV19 | TGTGCCAGTAGTACCACAGGGGGGCCTCCCTACGAGCAGTACTTC | CASSTTGGPPYEQYF
TRBJ2-2 | - | TRBD2 | TRBV30 | TGTGCCTGGAGAGCGGGGTCGTTCACCGGGGAGCTGTTTTTT | CAWRAGSFTGELFF
TRBJ1-4 | - | - | TRBV12-3/TRBV12-4 | TGTGCCAGCAGCCCTCAGCGGGAAAAACTGTTTTTT | CASSPQREKLFF
TRBJ1-5 | once | TRBD1 | TRBV18 | TGTGCCAGCTCCCTCAATGGACAGGTCGGACAGCCCCAGCATTTT | CASSLNGQVGQPQHF
TRBJ2-7 | - | - | TRBV2 | TGTGCCAGCAGTGAAGTATGGCCCCCCTACGAGCAGTACTTC | CASSEVWPPYEQYF
TRBJ1-5 | - | TRBD1 | TRBV7-9 | TGTGCCAGCAGCTCCTCGGGACAGCAAAATCAGCCCCAGCATTTT | CASSSSGQQNQPQHF
TRBJ2-5 | - | TRBD1 | TRBV27 | TGTGCCAGCAGTCCCAGGGCAGGGGGAGAGACCCAGTACTTC | CASSPRAGGETQYF
TRBJ1-2 | - | - | TRBV7-9 | TGTGCCAGCAGCTTAGCGGGATCAGGGGTCGGTGATGGCTACACCTTC | CASSLAGSGVGDGYTF
TRBJ1-4 | - | TRBD1 | TRBV28 | TGTGCCAGCAGATCGACAGGGAACGCTGCTAATGAAAAACTGTTTTTT | CASRSTGNAANEKLFF
TRBJ1-5 | - | TRBD1 | TRBV6-4 | TGTGCCAGCAGCACAGGGGGCAATCAGCCCCAGCATTTT | CASSTGGNQPQHF
TRBJ2-7 | few | - | TRBV6-6 | TGTGCCAGCAGTTACGGCGGTCCGTCCTACGAGCAGTACTTC | CASSYGGPSYEQYF
TRBJ1-1 | - | - | TRBV7-2 | TGTGCCAGCGGCCTCGGAGCCCTAGACACTGAAGCTTTCTTT | CASGLGALDTEAFF
TRBJ2-7 | - | TRBD1 | TRBV11-2 | TGTGCCAGCGGGACAGGGGGCGTCTGGGGGCAGTACTTC | CASGTGGVWGQYF
TRBJ2-2 | - | TRBD1 | TRBV30 | TGTGCCTGGAGTGCCGGGACAGGGGTATCCGGGGAGCTGTTTTTT | CAWSAGTGVSGELFF
TRBJ2-1 | - | - | TRBV5-1 | TGCGCCAGCAGCATTGAACCGGGCTCCTACAATGAGCAGTTCTTC | CASSIEPGSYNEQFF
TRBJ2-7 | - | - | TRBV5-1 | TGCGCCAGCAGCTTGGGCAGGTCCTACGAGCAGTACTTC | CASSLGRSYEQYF
TRBJ2-1 | - | TRBD2 | TRBV19 | TGTGCCAGTAGTAGCGGGGCTAGCGGCCAGGTTGAGCAGTTCTTC | CASSSGASGQVEQFF
TRBJ1-2 | few | - | TRBV19 | TGTGCCAGTAGTATGGGGGCCCAGTCACCCTATGGCTACACCTTC | CASSMGAQSPYGYTF
TRBJ1-2 | - | - | TRBV5-6 | TGTGCCAGCAGCTTGATCAGGGTGGGAGCGGGCGGCTACACCTTC | CASSLIRVGAGGYTF
TRBJ1-6 | - | - | TRBV18 | TGTGCCAGCTCACCCACCACAGCTAATTCACCCCTCCACTTT | CASSPTTANSPLHF
TRBJ2-3 | - | - | TRBV27 | TGTGCCAGCAGTTTAAATGGCGGAAGCACAGATACGCAGTATTTT | CASSLNGGSTDTQYF
TRBJ1-1 | - | - | TRBV19 | TGTGCCAGTACCATCTCAGAACACACTGAAGCTTTCTTT | CASTISEHTEAFF
TRBJ2-1 | - | TRBD2 | TRBV5-1 | TGCGCCAGCAGCTTTCCTAGCGGTGGCTCCTACAATGAGCAGTTCTTC | CASSFPSGGSYNEQFF
TRBJ2-7 | - | TRBD2 | TRBV5-6 | TGTGCCAGCAGCTCGGCGAAACTAGCGGGAGAGTTCTACGAGCAGTACTTC | CASSSAKLAGEFYEQYF
TRBJ2-6 | - | - | TRBV21-1 | TGTGCCAGCAGCAAAGGGACAGGGGCCAACGTCCTGACTTTC | CASSKGTGANVLTF
TRBJ2-1 | - | TRBD2 | TRBV10-3 | TGTGCCATCAGTGAGTATCCAGCGGGAGAGCAGTTCTTC | CAISEYPAGEQFF
TRBJ2-7 | many | - | TRBV6-2/TRBV6-3 | TGTGCCAGCAGTTACACGGGGGAGAATCACGAGCAGTACTTC | CASSYTGENHEQYF
TRBJ2-1 | - | TRBD2 | TRBV28 | TGTGCCAGCAGCCCCGGTGCTAGCGGATACAATGAGCAGTTCTTC | CASSPGASGYNEQFF
TRBJ1-1 | - | TRBD1 | TRBV30 | TGTGCCTGGGCCCCGGACAGGGGTGAAGCTTTCTTT | CAWAPDRGEAFF
TRBJ2-6 | - | - | TRBV9 | TGTGCCAGCAGCGTAGGCGGAGTAGGGGCCAACGTCCTGACTTTC | CASSVGGVGANVLTF
TRBJ2-7 | - | - | TRBV18 | TGTGCCAGCTCACCATATAACAGCTACGAGCAGTACTTC | CASSPYNSYEQYF
TRBJ2-2 | - | TRBD2 | TRBV6-5 | TGTGCCGGACGCCTGCTAGCGGGGGCCGGGGAGCTGTTTTTT | CAGRLLAGAGELFF
TRBJ1-4 | - | - | TRBV15 | TGTGCCACCAGCTTCGACAGCGCTGCAACTAATGAAAAACTGTTTTTT | CATSFDSAATNEKLFF
TRBJ1-2 | - | TRBD1 | TRBV24-1 | TGTGCCACCAGTGATTCCTACAGGGGACCTGCTTTAGCTAACTATGGCTACACCTTC | CATSDSYRGPALANYGYTF
TRBJ2-3 | - | - | TRBV29-1 | TGCAGCGTTGAAGAAACTACAGATACGCAGTATTTT | CSVEETTDTQYF
TRBJ1-2 | - | - | TRBV12-3/TRBV12-4 | TGTGCCAGCAGTGGACAGACTAACTATGGCTACACCTTC | CASSGQTNYGYTF
TRBJ2-7 | few | - | TRBV6-6 | TGTGCCAGCACCCCCTCGTCGGGCTCCTACGAGCAGTACTTC | CASTPSSGSYEQYF
TRBJ1-2 | - | TRBD1 | TRBV6-5 | TGTGCCAGCAGTACTGGACAGGGCCAGGATGGCTACACCTTC | CASSTGQGQDGYTF
TRBJ1-2 | - | TRBD1 | TRBV6-6 | TGTGCCAGCAGTTCCGCGGACAGGGCGAATGGCTACACCTTC | CASSSADRANGYTF
TRBJ2-5 | many | - | TRBV5-5 | TGTGCCAGCAGCTTGGCCAGTCAAGAGACCCAGTACTTC | CASSLASQETQYF
TRBJ2-7 | - | TRBD1 | TRBV19 | TGTGCCAGTAGTGGGACAGGGACTACCTACGAGCAGTACTTC | CASSGTGTTYEQYF
TRBJ2-1 | - | TRBD2 | TRBV18 | TGTGCCAGCTCACCGGGGACTAGCGGGAGGCTGGATGAGCAGTTCTTC | CASSPGTSGRLDEQFF